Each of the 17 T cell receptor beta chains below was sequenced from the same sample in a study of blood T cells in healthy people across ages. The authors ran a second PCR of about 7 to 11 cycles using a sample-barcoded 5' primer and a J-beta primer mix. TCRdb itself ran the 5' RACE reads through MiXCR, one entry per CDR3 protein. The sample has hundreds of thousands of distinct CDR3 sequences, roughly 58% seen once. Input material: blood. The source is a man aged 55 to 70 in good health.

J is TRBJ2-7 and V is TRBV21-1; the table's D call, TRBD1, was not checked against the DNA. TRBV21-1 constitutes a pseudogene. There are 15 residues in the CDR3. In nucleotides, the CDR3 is TGTGCCAGCAGCAAGATCCCGGGACGACTCTACGAGCAGTACTTC. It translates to CASSKIPGRLYEQYF.

The DNA of the CDR3 is TGTGCCAGCAGTCGTAGCGGGGGTGGCGAGCAGTACTTC. Translation: CASSRSGGGEQYF. This chain connects TRBV7-2 to TRBJ2-5; 9 positions match TRBD2. The end of the DNA aligns better with TRBJ2-7, so the J call may be wrong. Germline V gene lookup returns CDR1 SGHTA and CDR2 FQGNSA. This CDR3 spans 13 amino acids.

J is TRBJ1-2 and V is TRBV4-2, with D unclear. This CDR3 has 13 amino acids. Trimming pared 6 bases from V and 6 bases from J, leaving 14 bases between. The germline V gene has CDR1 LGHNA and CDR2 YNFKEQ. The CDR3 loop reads CASRAPSTNGYTF. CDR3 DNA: TGTGCCAGCAGAGCCCCAAGTACAAATGGCTACACCTTC.

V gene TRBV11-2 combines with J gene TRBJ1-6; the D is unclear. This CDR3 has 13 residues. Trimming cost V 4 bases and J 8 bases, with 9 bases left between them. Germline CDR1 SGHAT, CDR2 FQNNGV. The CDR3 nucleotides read TGTGCCAGCAGCTCCTTTCGGGATTCACCCCTCCACTTT. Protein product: CASSSFRDSPLHF. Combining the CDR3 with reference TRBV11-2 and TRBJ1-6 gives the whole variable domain EAGVAQSPRYKIIEKRQSVAFWCNPISGHATLYWYQQILGQGPKLLIQFQNNGVVDDSQLPKDRFSAERLKGVDSTLKIQPAKLEDSAVYLCASSSFRDSPLHFGNGTRLTVT.

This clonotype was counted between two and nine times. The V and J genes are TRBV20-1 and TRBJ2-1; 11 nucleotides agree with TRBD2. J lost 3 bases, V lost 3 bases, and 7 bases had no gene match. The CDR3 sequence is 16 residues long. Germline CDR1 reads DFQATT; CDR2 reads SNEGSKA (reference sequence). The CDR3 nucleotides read TGCAGTGCTAGTGGCAGACTAGCGGGGTTCTACAATGAGCAGTTCTTC. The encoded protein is CSASGRLAGFYNEQFF.

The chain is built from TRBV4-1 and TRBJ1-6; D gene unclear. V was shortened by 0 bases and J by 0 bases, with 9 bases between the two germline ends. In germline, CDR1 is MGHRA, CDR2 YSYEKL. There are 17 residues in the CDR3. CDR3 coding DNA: TGCGCCAGCAGCCAAGAGAGAACGGTCTCCTATAATTCACCCCTCCACTTT. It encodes CASSQERTVSYNSPLHF.

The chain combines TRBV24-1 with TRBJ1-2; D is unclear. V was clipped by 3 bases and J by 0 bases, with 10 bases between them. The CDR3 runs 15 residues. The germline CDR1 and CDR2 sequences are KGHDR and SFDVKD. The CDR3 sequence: CATSDPATTNYGYTF. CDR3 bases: TGTGCCACCAGTGATCCTGCCACAACTAACTATGGCTACACCTTC.

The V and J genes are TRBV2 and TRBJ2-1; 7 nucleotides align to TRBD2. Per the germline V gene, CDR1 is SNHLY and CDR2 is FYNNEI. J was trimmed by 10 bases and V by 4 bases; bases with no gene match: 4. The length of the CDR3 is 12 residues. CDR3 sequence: CASSGLAGEQFF. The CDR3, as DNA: TGTGCCAGCAGTGGACTAGCAGGCGAGCAGTTCTTC.

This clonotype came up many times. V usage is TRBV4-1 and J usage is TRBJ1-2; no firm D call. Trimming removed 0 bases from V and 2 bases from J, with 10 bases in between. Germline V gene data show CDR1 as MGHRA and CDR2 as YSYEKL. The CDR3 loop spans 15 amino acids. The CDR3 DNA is TGCGCCAGCAGCCAAGACCCCGGCCTGAACTATGGCTACACCTTC. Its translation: CASSQDPGLNYGYTF.

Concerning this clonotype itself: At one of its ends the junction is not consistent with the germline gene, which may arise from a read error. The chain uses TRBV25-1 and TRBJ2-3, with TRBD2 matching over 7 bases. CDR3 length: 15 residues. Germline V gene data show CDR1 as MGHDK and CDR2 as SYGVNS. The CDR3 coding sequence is TGTGCCGGCAGTGAATATCCTTGGACTAGGAATGGGCAGTATTTT. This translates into CAGSEYPWTRNGQYF.

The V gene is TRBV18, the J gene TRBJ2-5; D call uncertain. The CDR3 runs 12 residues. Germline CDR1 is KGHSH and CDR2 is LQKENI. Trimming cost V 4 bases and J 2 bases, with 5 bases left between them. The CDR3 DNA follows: TGTGCCAGCTCACGGCGACAAGAGACCCAGTACTTC. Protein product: CASSRRQETQYF.

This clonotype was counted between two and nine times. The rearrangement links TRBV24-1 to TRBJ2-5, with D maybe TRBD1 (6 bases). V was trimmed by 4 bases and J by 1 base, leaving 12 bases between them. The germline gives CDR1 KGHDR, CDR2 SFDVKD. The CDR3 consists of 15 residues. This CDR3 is CATSDPRGLQETQYF. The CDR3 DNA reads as TGTGCCACCAGTGACCCCAGGGGCCTCCAAGAGACCCAGTACTTC.

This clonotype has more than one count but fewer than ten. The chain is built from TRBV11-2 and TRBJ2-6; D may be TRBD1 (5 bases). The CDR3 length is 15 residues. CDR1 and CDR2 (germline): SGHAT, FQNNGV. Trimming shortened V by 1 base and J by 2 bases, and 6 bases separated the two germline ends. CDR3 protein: CASSLGRAGANVLTF. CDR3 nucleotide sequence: TGTGCCAGCAGCTTAGGCAGGGCTGGGGCCAACGTCCTGACTTTC. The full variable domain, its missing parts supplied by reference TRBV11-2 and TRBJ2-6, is EAGVAQSPRYKIIEKRQSVAFWCNPISGHATLYWYQQILGQGPKLLIQFQNNGVVDDSQLPKDRFSAERLKGVDSTLKIQPAKLEDSAVYLCASSLGRAGANVLTFGAGSRLTVL.

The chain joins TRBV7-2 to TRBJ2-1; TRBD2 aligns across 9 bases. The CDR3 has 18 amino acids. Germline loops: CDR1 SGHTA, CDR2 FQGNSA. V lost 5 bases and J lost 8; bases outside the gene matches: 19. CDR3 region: CASSPAPGRGGLGYEQFF. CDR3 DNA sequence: TGTGCCAGCAGCCCGGCCCCGGGGCGGGGGGGCCTTGGATATGAGCAGTTCTTC. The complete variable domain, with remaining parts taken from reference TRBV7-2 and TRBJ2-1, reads GAGVSQSPSNKVTEKGKDVELRCDPISGHTALYWYRQSLGQGLEFLIYFQGNSAPDKSGLPSDRFSAERTGGSVSTLTIQRTQQEDSAVYLCASSPAPGRGGLGYEQFFGPGTRLTVL.

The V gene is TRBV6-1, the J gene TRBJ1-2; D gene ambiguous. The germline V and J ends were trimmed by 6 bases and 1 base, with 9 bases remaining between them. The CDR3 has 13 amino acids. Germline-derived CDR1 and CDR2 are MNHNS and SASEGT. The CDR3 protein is CASSQILNYGYTF. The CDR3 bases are TGTGCCAGCAGCCAGATCCTTAACTATGGCTACACCTTC.

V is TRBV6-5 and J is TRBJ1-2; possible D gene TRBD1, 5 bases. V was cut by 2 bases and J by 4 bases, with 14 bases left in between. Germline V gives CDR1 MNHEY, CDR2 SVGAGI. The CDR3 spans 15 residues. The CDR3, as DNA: TGTGCCAGCAGTTACCTCCTGGGGGGGACCTATGGCTACACCTTC. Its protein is CASSYLLGGTYGYTF.

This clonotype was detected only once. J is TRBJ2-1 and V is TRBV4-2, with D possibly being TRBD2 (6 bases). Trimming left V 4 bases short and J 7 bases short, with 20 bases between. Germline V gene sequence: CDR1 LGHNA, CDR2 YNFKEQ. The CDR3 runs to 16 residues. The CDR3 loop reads CASSPSSVAGYNEQFF. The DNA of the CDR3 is TGTGCCAGCAGCCCCTCGAGCGTGGCGGGATATAATGAGCAGTTCTTC.